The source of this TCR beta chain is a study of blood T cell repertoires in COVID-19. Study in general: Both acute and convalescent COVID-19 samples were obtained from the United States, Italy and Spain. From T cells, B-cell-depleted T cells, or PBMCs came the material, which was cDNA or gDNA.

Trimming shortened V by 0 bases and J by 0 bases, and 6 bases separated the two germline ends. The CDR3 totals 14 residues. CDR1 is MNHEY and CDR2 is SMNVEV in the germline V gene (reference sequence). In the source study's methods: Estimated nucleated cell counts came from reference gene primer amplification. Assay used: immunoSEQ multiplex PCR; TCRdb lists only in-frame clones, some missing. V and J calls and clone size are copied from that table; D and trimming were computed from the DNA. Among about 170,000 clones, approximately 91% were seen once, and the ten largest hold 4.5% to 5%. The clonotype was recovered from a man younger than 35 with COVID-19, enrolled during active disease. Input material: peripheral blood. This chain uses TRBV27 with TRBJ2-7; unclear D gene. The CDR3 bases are TGTGCCAGCAGTTTATCAGAGTCCTCCTACGAGCAGTACTTC. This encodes CASSLSESSYEQYF.